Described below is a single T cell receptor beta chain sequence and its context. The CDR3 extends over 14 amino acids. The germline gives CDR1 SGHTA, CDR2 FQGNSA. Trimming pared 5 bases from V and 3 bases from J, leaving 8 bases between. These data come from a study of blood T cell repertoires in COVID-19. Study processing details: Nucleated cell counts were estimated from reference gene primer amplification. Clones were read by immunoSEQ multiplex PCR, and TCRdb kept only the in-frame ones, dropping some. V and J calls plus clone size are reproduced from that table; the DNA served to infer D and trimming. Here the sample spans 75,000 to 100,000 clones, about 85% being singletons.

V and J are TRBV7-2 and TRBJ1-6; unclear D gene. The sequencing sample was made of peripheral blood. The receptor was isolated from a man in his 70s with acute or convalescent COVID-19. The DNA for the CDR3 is TGTGCCAGCAGCGTCCCGGGCTATAATTCACCCCTCCACTTT. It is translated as CASSVPGYNSPLHF.